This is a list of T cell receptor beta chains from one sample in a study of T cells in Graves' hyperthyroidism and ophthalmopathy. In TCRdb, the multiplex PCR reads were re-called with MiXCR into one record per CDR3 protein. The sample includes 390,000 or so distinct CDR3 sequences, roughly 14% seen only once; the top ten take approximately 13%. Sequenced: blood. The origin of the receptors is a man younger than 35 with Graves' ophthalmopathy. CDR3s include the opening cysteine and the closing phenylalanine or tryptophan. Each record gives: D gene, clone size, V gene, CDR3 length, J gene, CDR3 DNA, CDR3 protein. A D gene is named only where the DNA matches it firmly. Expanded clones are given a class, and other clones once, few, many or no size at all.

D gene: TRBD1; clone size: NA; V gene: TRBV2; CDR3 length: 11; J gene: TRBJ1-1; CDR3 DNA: TGTGCCAGCACCCGACAGGGTGAAGCTTTCTTT; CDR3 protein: CASTRQGEAFF
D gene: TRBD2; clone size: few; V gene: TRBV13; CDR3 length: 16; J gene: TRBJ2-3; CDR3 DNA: TGCGCCAGCAGCCAAGATAAGCGGGGGCTCACAGATACGCAGTATTTT; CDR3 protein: CASSQDKRGLTDTQYF
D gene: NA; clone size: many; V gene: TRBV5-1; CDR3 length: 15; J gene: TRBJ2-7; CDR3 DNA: TGCGCCAGCAGCTTGGAACGGGGAGGCACCCACGAGCAGTACTTC; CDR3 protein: CASSLERGGTHEQYF
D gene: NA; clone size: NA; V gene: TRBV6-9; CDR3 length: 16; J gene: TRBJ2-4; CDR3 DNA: TGTGCCAGCAGTTATGTGGGGGCCTTTGACAAAAACATTCAGTACTTC; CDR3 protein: CASSYVGAFDKNIQYF
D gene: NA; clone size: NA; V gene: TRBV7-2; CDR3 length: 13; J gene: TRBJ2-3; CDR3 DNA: TGTGCCAGCAGCTCGACCCTCACAGATACGCAGTATTTT; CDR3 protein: CASSSTLTDTQYF
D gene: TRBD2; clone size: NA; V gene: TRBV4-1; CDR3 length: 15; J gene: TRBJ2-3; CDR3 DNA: TGCGCCAGCAGCCACGGGGGGGCATTCACAGATACGCAGTATTTT; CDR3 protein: CASSHGGAFTDTQYF
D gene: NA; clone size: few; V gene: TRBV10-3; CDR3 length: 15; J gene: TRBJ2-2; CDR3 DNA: TGTGCCATCGGGCCCCAGGGTACGAACACCGGGGAGCTGTTTTTT; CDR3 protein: CAIGPQGTNTGELFF
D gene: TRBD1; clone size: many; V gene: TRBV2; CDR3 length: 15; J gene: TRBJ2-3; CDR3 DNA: TGTGCCAGCAGGGCCGGGACAGGGGCTTCGGGGACGCAGTATTTT; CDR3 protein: CASRAGTGASGTQYF
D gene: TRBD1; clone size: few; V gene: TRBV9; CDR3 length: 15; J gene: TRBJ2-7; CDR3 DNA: TGTGCCAGCAGCGCGGGACAGGGAGATTCCTACGAGCAGTACTTC; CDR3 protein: CASSAGQGDSYEQYF
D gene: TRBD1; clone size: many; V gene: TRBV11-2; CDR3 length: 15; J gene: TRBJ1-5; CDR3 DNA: TGTGCCAGCAGCTTAGGGGACAGCTCCCATCAGCCCCAGCATTTT; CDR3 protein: CASSLGDSSHQPQHF
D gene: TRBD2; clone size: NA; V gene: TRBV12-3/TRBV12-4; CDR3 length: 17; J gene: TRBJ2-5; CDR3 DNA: TGTGCCAGCAGTTTAAGGGGTAGCGGGAGGGGCCAAGAGACCCAGTACTTC; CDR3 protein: CASSLRGSGRGQETQYF
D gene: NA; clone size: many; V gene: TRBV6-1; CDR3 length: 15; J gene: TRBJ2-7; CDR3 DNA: TGTGCCAGCAGTGAACGAGGGATCTGGGGCTACGAGCAGTACTTC; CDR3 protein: CASSERGIWGYEQYF
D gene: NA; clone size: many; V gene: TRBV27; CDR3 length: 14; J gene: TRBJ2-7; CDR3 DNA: TGTGCCAGCAGTCCCAGGGGAGAGGATTACGAGCAGTACTTC; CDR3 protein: CASSPRGEDYEQYF
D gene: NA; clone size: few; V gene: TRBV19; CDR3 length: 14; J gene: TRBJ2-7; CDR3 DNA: TGTGCCAGTAGTATAAGGGTTAGGTCCTACGAGCAGTACTTC; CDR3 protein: CASSIRVRSYEQYF
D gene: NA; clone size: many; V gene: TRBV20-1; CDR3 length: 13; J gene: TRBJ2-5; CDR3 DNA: TGCAGTGCTAGTAATCTAGCAGGGGAGACCCAGTACTTC; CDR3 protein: CSASNLAGETQYF
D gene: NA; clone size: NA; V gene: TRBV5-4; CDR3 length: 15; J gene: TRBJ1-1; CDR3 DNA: TGTGCCAGCAGCCCGGTGTCAGGGGTGAACACTGAAGCTTTCTTT; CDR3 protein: CASSPVSGVNTEAFF
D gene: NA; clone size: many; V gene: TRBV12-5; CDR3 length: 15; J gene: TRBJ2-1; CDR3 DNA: TGTGCTAGTGTCGGGGGACCGAGCTCCTACAATGAGCAGTTCTTC; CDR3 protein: CASVGGPSSYNEQFF
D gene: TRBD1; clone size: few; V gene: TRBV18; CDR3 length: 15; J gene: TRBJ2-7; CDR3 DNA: TGTGCCAGCTCACCAAACCGGGACAGTGGAGATGAGCAGTACTTC; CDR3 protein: CASSPNRDSGDEQYF
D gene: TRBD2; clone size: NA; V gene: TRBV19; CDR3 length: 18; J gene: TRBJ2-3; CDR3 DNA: TGTGCCAGTAGTGAGGGTCGGCTAGCGGGAGTTAGGTCAGATACGCAGTATTTT; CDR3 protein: CASSEGRLAGVRSDTQYF
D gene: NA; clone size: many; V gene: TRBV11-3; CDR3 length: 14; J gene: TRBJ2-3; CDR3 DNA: TGTGCCAGCAGCTTAAGGGGAATCACAGATACGCAGTATTTT; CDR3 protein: CASSLRGITDTQYF
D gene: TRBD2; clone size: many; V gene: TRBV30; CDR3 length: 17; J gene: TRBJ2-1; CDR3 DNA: TGTGCCTGGAGTCTGGGGGAGCGGGGGGGCATCTACAATGAGCAGTTCTTC; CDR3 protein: CAWSLGERGGIYNEQFF
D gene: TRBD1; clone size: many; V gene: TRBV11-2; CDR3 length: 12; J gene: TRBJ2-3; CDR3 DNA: TGTGCCAGTAGGGACAGGGCAGATACGCAGTATTTT; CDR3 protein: CASRDRADTQYF
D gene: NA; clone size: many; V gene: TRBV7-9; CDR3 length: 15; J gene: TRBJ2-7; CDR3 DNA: TGTGCCAGCAGCTTCTCGCGAAGGAGCTCCTACGAGCAGTACTTC; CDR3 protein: CASSFSRRSSYEQYF
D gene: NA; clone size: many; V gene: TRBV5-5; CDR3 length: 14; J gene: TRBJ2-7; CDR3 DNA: TGTGCCAGCAGCCTGGGGGGGGCGAGTTACGAGCAGTACTTC; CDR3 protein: CASSLGGASYEQYF
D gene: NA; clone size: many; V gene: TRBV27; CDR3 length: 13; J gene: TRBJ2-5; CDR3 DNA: TGTGCCAGCTCCACAGCGGACCAAGAGACCCAGTACTTC; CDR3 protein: CASSTADQETQYF
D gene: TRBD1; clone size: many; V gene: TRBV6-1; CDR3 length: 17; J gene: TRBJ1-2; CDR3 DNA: TGTGCCAGCAGTGAAGGCTCCTGGACAGGGATGGACTATGGCTACACCTTC; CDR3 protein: CASSEGSWTGMDYGYTF
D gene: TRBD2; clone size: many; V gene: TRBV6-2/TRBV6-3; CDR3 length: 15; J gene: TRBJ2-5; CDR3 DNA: TGTGCCAGCAGATTAGCGGGAGGGAACCAAGAGACCCAGTACTTC; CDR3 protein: CASRLAGGNQETQYF
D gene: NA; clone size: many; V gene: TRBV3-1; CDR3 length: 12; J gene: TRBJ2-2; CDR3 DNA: TGTGCCAGCAGCCAAGCCGACGGGGAGCTGTTTTTT; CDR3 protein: CASSQADGELFF
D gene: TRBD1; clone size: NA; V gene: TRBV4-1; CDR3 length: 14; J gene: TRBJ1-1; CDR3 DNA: TGCGCCAGCAGCCAGCGACAGGGAGGCACTGAAGCTTTCTTT; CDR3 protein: CASSQRQGGTEAFF
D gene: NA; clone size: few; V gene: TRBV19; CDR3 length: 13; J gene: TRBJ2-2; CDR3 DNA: TGTGCCAGTATCCCACCGAACACCGGGGAGCTGTTTTTT; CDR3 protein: CASIPPNTGELFF
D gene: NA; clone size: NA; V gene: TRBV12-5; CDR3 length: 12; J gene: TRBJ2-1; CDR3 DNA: TGTGCTAGTGGTTTGCCAAGCAGGGAGCAGTTCTTC; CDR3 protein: CASGLPSREQFF
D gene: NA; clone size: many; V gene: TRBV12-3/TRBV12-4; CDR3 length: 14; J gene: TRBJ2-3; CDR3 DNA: TGTGCCAGCAGTCTCCCTCCGGGGGGCCCTACGCAGTATTTT; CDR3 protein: CASSLPPGGPTQYF
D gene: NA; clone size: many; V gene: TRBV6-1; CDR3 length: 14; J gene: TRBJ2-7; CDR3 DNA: TGTGCCAGCAGGGCGGGGGCCCTCTTGTACGAGCAGTACTTC; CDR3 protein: CASRAGALLYEQYF
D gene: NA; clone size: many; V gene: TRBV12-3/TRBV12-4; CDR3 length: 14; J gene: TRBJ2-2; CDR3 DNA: TGTGCCAGCATCTCTCAGGGTAACACCGGGGAGCTGTTTTTT; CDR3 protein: CASISQGNTGELFF
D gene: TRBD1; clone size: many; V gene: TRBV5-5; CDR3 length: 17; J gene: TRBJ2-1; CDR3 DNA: TGTGCCAGCAGCTTCAAAGTTTTCCAGGGGGCATTAAATGAGCAGTTCTTC; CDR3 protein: CASSFKVFQGALNEQFF